This T cell receptor beta chain stems from a study of cytomegalovirus exposure and HLA in healthy donors (TCRdb year 2017). Some background on the complete study: In an earlier analysis of 587 of the donors, 276 Gb of sequence data and 117 million unique TCR beta sequences from about 190 million T cells were reported. An early release covering roughly 580 HLA-typed donors comprised around 300 gigabases of sequencing data and tens of millions of unique TCR sequences. Of the approximately 400 genotyped donors, approximately 80% were placed in the genetic ancestry cluster associated with self-reported Caucasian donors. The study was designed to test whether signatures of past pathogen exposure could be identified by cataloging public T cell receptors. The study profiled the T cell repertoires of under 850 subjects by immunosequencing and related them to cytomegalovirus serostatus. In addition to the first cohort of 666 subjects, a separate validation cohort of over 90 different subjects was used. To predict cytomegalovirus infection status, the study combined high-throughput TCR immunosequencing, statistical association of individual TCRs with disease status, and machine learning. To study patterns of TCR occurrence, a later analysis re-analyzed previously published TCR beta repertoires from under 750 donors and added high-resolution HLA genotyping. In the later analysis, no new phenotypic data were used to find candidate immune exposures; instead, reliance was placed on TCR beta sequences and their occurrence across donors. An earlier analysis of several hundred of the donors applied high-throughput TCR beta sequencing to assess whether each TCR beta V gene segment acted as functional or pseudogenic. Donor age, sex, ethnicity and CMV serostatus were compiled alongside the repertoire data. A later genetic analysis used genome-wide SNP genotypes for about 60% of the roughly 700 donors, treating that subset as a discovery cohort. All discovery cohort repertoires had been generated on a single sequencing platform. Class I and class II HLA loci were covered by the typing at four-digit resolution. Typing coverage differed by locus: A, B, C, DRB1 and DQB1 were typed in roughly 620-630 donors, DQA1 in about 560, DPA1 in approximately 610, and DPB1 in 400 to 480. Several DR-DQ haplotypes were handled as single units for association and clustering because linkage in the cohort was strong. Among 300 to 500 genotyped donors of the cohort, an average of approximately 240,000 unique TCR beta nucleotide sequences was sequenced per donor, of which approximately 19% were non-productive. Results and caveats for the whole study, not just this receptor: A further reported finding was that TCR beta sequences accurately predicted the HLA-A and HLA-B alleles for most subjects in the first cohort. In an earlier analysis of approximately 590 of the donors, most TCR beta V segments appeared in productive rearrangements about 87% or about 30% of the time, broadly matching IMGT annotations. In a later analysis, about 16,000 TCR beta sequences were associated with specific HLA alleles at a false discovery rate of 0.05. The study gave a list of about 150 TCR beta chains associated with cytomegalovirus. Strong co-occurrence of HLA alleles, especially DR and DQ, made assigning TCR associations to individual alleles difficult. In a later analysis, the rate of TCR association differed among HLA loci, with DRB1 alleles having the most associated TCRs and HLA-C alleles having the fewest. The authors suggested that the approach could potentially be extended to other disease states and immunological phenotypes. An association between a missense DCLRE1C variant and V-gene and J-gene trimming of TCR beta chains was found in a later genetic analysis and replicated in an independent cohort. The 87-base-pair reads could not distinguish some IMGT-functional V segments, including TRBV6-2 and TRBV6-3, so those segments were excluded. The earlier analysis of approximately 590 of the donors excluded about 16 rarely observed V segments, including chromosome 9 orphons, because counts were too low. Most TCR sequences were seen in very few donors, while some public TCRs were found in many individuals. Presence/absence analyses assumed roughly uniform sequencing depth across donors, an assumption that may not hold. In vitro tests confirmed that a few of the cytomegalovirus-associated TCR beta chains recognize cytomegalovirus antigens. Because HLA typing was missing for some donors at each locus, association tests included only the typed subset. Several of the top co-occurrence clusters appeared to be linked to parvovirus B19, influenza, CMV and Epstein-Barr virus, according to a later analysis. Compared with equally common non-associated chains, HLA-associated TCR beta chains in a later analysis were more clonally expanded and had lower generation probabilities. Correlated functional status among segregating V segments might reflect linkage disequilibrium, but an unknown experimental factor could not be ruled out. The classifier was reported to diagnose cytomegalovirus status with high specificity and sensitivity in both the original cohort and the validation cohort. A later genetic analysis reported fewer N-insertions in productive TCRs among donors in an Asian-associated ancestry cluster than the 666-donor mean. For the cohort, immune exposure information was limited to CMV serostatus. In this cohort, only TCR beta chains were sequenced, and detectable features were limited by the absence of alpha or paired-chain data. A group of highly shared sequence variants was considered likely to be a technical artifact of the sequencing pipeline. In a later analysis, most CMV-associated TCR beta chains were found to appear HLA-restricted, with HLA associations seemingly driven largely by CMV exposure.

The cohort comprised some 730 healthy bone marrow donors. Cohort members were all nominally healthy when sampled, although unrecorded immune exposures were likely present. The donor was CMV seropositive and was included in the group of approximately 300 seropositive cohort members. Each donor provided a peripheral blood sample, and peripheral blood mononuclear cells were used for TCR beta sequencing. The Qiagen DNeasy Blood Extraction Kit was used to extract genomic DNA from the blood cell samples. The library was made by the immunoSEQ multiplex PCR assay. The multiplex PCR relied on a mix of 60 forward primers for TCR Vbeta segments and 13 reverse primers for TCR Jbeta segments. The CDR3 region of rearranged TCR beta genes was amplified from genomic DNA by a multiplex PCR assay. The Illumina HiSeq System was used to sequence the amplified TCR beta libraries as 87-base-pair reads. The authors processed their data as follows. Across the roughly 640 repertoires, a later analysis counted about 81 million unique TCR beta chains, roughly 11 million of which were shared by at least two donors. A nearest-neighbor algorithm error-corrected the raw reads and collapsed the reads into unique sequences, merging closely related sequences to remove PCR and sequencing errors. Alignment of CDR3 sequences to IMGT reference sequences was used to assign V, D and J gene segments. For a sequence to be retained, a match of at least six nucleotides to both a V gene segment and a J gene segment was required. A rearrangement counted as productive if the CDR3 had no stop codons and remained in frame with V and J, and every other rearrangement counted as non-productive. Following IMGT convention, CDR3 was defined as the stretch from the second conserved V-encoded cysteine to the conserved J-encoded phenylalanine. Sequences without an unambiguous match to a single V gene segment were excluded from the earlier analysis of several hundred of the donors. In an earlier analysis of about 590 of the donors, a V segment was called functional when productive rearrangements were above 56.7%, and segregating when the standard deviation between donors exceeded 5%. A statistical classification framework was built for diagnosing cytomegalovirus status from the catalog of TCR beta chain sequences. V and J gene assignment, in a later analysis, came from comparing TCR nucleotide sequences with IMGT/GENE-DB human TR gene sequences. A later analysis assigned CDR3 sequences and most-parsimonious VDJ recombination scenarios with the TCRdist pipeline. In a later analysis, each TCR beta chain was defined by its CDR3 amino acid sequence together with its V-gene family, and reads lacking a unique V-gene family were excluded. To address suspected cross-contamination and a sequencing artifact, a later analysis removed 450 to 700 highly shared, low-generation-probability nucleotide sequences. In a later analysis, a clonal expansion index for each public chain was calculated from normalized within-repertoire ranks of inferred template counts. In a later analysis, generation probabilities were computed with a VDJ recombination model fitted to out-of-frame rearrangements, and the resulting probabilities were checked against IGoR. Hypergeometric tests were used in a later analysis to score TCR-TCR, TCR-HLA and TCR-CMV co-occurrence, with a repertoire-size bias correction applied to the TCR pairs. A later analysis estimated false discovery rates by permuting HLA or CMV assignments 20 times. In a later analysis, co-occurring TCRs were grouped using DBSCAN, with TCRdist sequence similarity added in when clustering inside HLA-allele-positive subsets. For co-occurrence clustering, repertoires with fewer than 30,000 or more than 120,000 public chains were excluded, along with a handful of repertoires with anomalous nucleotide sharing. Drawn from immuneACCESS, this table holds only the in-frame rearrangements with V and J called that TCRdb kept. Clones are partly lost; checked studies trace under half to an unresolved V gene and leave the rest unexplained. The DNA was the basis for D and trimming; V, J and clone size are from that table. This sample holds tens of thousands of clones; about two thirds were observed only once. The top ten hold under 25% of the sample.

The sample holds many counts of this clone. Which antigen it targets is not known. Base qualities are missing; no much larger clone stands one base away. The CDR3, cysteine through phenylalanine, is 14 amino acids long. Only the CDR3 DNA stays, 42 bases, in frame from base 1. CDR1 and CDR2, per the germline V gene (reference sequence), are SGHNT and YYREEE. The trim is 3 bases for V and 1 base for J, with a gap of 9 bases between the germline ends. Sequenced: PBMCs. The sequence derives from a woman aged 50 to 60 in good health and CMV-seropositive. The V and J segments used are TRBV5-4 and TRBJ2-3; the D gene is not confidently resolved. The CDR3 in this case is CASSWLQGTDTQYF. The bases are TGTGCCAGCAGCTGGCTCCAGGGCACAGATACGCAGTATTTT.